This note documents a single T cell receptor (beta chain) sequence. The antigen remains unidentified. The CDR3 has 15 residues. Germline CDR1 and CDR2: SNHLY and FYNNEI. Trimming stripped 3 bases from V and 0 bases from J, with 11 bases between. This sample is drawn from a study of radiotherapy plus CTLA-4 blockade in lung cancer. Across the whole study: Objective responses arose in approximately 17% of patients, and approximately 30% experienced disease control. Findings of the study overall: Early blood T cell clone dynamics reportedly forecast response best, with interferon-beta. There was expansion of tumor-derived TCR clones in blood after radiotherapy plus ipilimumab.

Sequenced by immunoSEQ multiplex PCR; TCRdb stores in-frame clones only, minus some. The table includes 56,000 or so clones, under 85% detected once. This clonotype was sampled from a human donor with non-small cell lung cancer who had a partial response to radiotherapy plus ipilimumab. The chain uses TRBV2 and TRBJ1-2; D is unclear. Sample: peripheral blood, taken from a patient treated with radiotherapy plus ipilimumab. The CDR3 DNA is TGTGCCAGCAGTGAGTCGGCAGGCACTAACTATGGCTACACCTTC. Its protein is CASSESAGTNYGYTF.